This T cell receptor (beta chain) was documented in a study of Graves' ophthalmopathy and Graves' hyperthyroidism. Clinical symptoms and serum thyroxine were used for diagnosis; TRAb, thyroid ultrasound and orbital computed tomography were also relied on. The CDR3 runs to 10 residues. V lost 5 bases to trimming and J lost 8 bases, with 9 bases between them. Germline assignment: CDR1 GTSNPN and CDR2 SVGIG (reference sequence). This clonotype has more than one count but fewer than ten. Amplification of TCR beta CDR3 regions used RNA transcripts. An initial RT-PCR round employing HTBI primers preceded a second-round multiplex PCR. TCRdb reprocessed the multiplex PCR reads with MiXCR, giving one entry per CDR3 protein. This sample has 1 million to 1.3 million distinct CDR3 sequences, with 36% found just once.

This TCR derives from an adult man with Graves' hyperthyroidism. The V and J genes are TRBV30 and TRBJ1-1, with D perhaps TRBD1 (5 bases). The sequenced sample was peripheral blood or thyroid tissue (not recorded which). The CDR3: CAWGREEAFF. The CDR3 DNA follows: TGTGCCTGGGGCAGGGAGGAAGCTTTCTTT.